The 21 T cell receptor beta chains given below trace back to one sample, sequenced in a study of T-cell reconstitution after alpha-beta-depleted transplantation in children. For TCRbeta, the library was prepared with unique molecular identifiers. A single record per CDR3 protein comes from TCRdb applying MiXCR to the PCR reads. The sample gives fewer than 550,000 distinct CDR3 sequences, roughly a tenth of which show up once; around 2% is in the top ten. The material was PBMCs, obtained before TCRalphabeta/CD19-depleted stem cell transplant. The receptors shown here come from a child aged 2 to 9 with inherited bone marrow failure, due to receive a stem cell transplant.

The table lists this clonotype with many counts. The V gene is TRBV28, the J gene TRBJ2-7; tentatively, D is TRBD2 (5 bases). This CDR3 is built from 15 residues. The V end was cut by 5 bases, the J end by 2 bases, with 16 bases between. Germline CDR1 MDHEN, CDR2 SYDVKM. The CDR3 bases are TGTGCCAGCAGTCCCCCCTTTACGGAGGCCTACGAGCAGTACTTC. It is translated as CASSPPFTEAYEQYF.

This clonotype was seen many times. The rearrangement joins TRBV6-1 to TRBJ2-2, with D uncertain. The CDR3 runs to 14 residues. Germline CDR1 MNHNS, CDR2 SASEGT. Trimming took 2 bases from V and 3 from J, leaving 7 bases between them. CDR3 nucleotide sequence: TGTGCCAGCAGTGAAAGTAAGGACACCGGGGAGCTGTTTTTT. This sequence encodes CASSESKDTGELFF.

This clonotype was counted many times. The chain uses TRBV12-3 or TRBV12-4 and TRBJ1-2; TRBD1 aligns across 8 bases. After removal of 6 bases from V and 7 bases from J, the junction contained 4 bases not matched to a gene. The CDR3 covers 12 residues. The CDR3 DNA reads TGTGCCAGCAGGGAACAGGGGGGTGGCTACACCTTC. This gives the protein CASREQGGGYTF.

This clonotype was picked up many times. V usage is TRBV7-9 and J usage is TRBJ1-5; D is undetermined. CDR1 and CDR2 (germline): SEHNR, FQNEAQ (reference sequence). V lost 0 bases and J 3 bases, leaving 9 bases between the germline ends. CDR3 length equals 15 residues. The DNA for the CDR3 is TGTGCCAGCAGCTTAGCGTCGGGTATCAATCAGCCCCAGCATTTT. Translating gives CASSLASGINQPQHF. Complete variable domain (other parts from reference TRBV7-9 and TRBJ1-5): DTGVSQNPRHKITKRGQNVTFRCDPISEHNRLYWYRQTLGQGPEFLTYFQNEAQLEKSRLLSDRFSAERPKGSFSTLEIQRTEQGDSAMYLCASSLASGINQPQHFGDGTRLSIL.

Many counts were recorded for this clonotype. The chain employs TRBV24-1 and TRBJ2-6; D perhaps matches TRBD1 (6 bases). With 3 bases removed from V and 4 bases from J, the gap between germline ends came to 9 bases. The germline V gene encodes CDR1 KGHDR and CDR2 SFDVKD. The CDR3 has 15 residues. CDR3 sequence (DNA): TGTGCCACCAGTGATCCAGGGGCCGGGGCCAACGTCCTGACTTTC. It translates to CATSDPGAGANVLTF.

This clonotype was recorded at least ten times. The chain is built from TRBV4-3 and TRBJ2-5; a possible D gene is TRBD2 (5 bases). There are 15 residues in the CDR3. Germline loops: CDR1 LGHNA, CDR2 YSLEER. V was trimmed by 0 bases and J by 3 bases, leaving 11 bases between them. CDR3 loop: CASSQDPREEETQYF. The CDR3 region has the DNA TGCGCCAGCAGCCAAGATCCGAGGGAAGAAGAGACCCAGTACTTC.

This clonotype was observed many times. The chain links TRBV27 to TRBJ1-5, with D maybe TRBD1 (6 bases). Between the trimmed V and J ends, which lost 3 bases and 7 bases, there was a span of 13 bases. Germline V CDR1 and CDR2: MNHEY, SMNVEV (reference sequence). There are 14 residues in the CDR3. This CDR3 is CASSFGRGEQPQHF. CDR3 DNA: TGTGCCAGCAGTTTCGGGAGGGGGGAGCAGCCCCAGCATTTT.

This clonotype appeared many times. The V and J genes are TRBV7-9 and TRBJ2-7, with D perhaps matching TRBD1 (5 bases). Deletions cut 9 bases from V and 2 bases from J, with 11 bases between. The CDR3 consists of 12 residues. Germline lookup yields CDR1 SEHNR and CDR2 FQNEAQ (reference sequence). CDR3 nucleotide sequence: TGTGCCAGTTGGCAGGGTCCCTACGAGCAGTACTTC. Translated: CASWQGPYEQYF.

This clonotype was counted many times. The chain has TRBV12-3 or TRBV12-4 and TRBJ2-1; possible D gene TRBD2, 6 bases. Between the trimmed V and J ends, which lost 5 bases and 12 bases, there was a span of 32 bases. The CDR3 spans 18 residues. CDR3 nucleotides: TGTGCCAGCAGTCAGCCACCGGATTCTAGCGTCAACCGTTTTGCGCAGTTCTTC. This encodes CASSQPPDSSVNRFAQFF.

This clonotype was observed many times. The J gene is TRBJ2-2, the V gene TRBV14, with D tentatively TRBD1 (5 bases). The V end was cut by 5 bases, the J end by 7 bases, with 14 bases between. This CDR3 has 14 amino acids. The germline V gene encodes CDR1 SGHDN and CDR2 FVKESK. CDR3 sequence (DNA): TGTGCCAGCAGCTACCCAGGGTACAGCGGGGAGCTGTTTTTT. It is translated as CASSYPGYSGELFF.

As regards this clonotype: This sequence may be a read error, since a much larger clone differs from it by one base. V usage is TRBV20-1 and J usage is TRBJ2-7; 8 bases fit TRBD2. The CDR3 totals 15 residues. The germline gives CDR1 DFQATT, CDR2 SNEGSKA (reference sequence). The CDR3 sequence is CCAGEVAGLVSEQYF. The DNA of the CDR3 is TGCTGTGCTGGAGAGGTAGCGGGACTAGTCTCCGAGCAGTACTTC.

As concerns this clonotype: A much larger clone lies a single base off, so this may be a read error. CDR3 amino acids: CASSPTPEQFF. CDR3 nucleotides: TGTGCCAGCAGTCCAACTCCCGAGCAGTTCTTC. This chain uses TRBV6-6 with TRBJ2-1, with D unclear. The germline V gene has CDR1 MNHNY and CDR2 SVGAGI (reference sequence). CDR3 length: 11 amino acids. Trimming took 5 bases from V and 10 from J, leaving 9 bases between them.

This clonotype was counted ten times or more. The chain combines TRBV7-9 with TRBJ1-4, with D unclear. Trimming took off 3 bases at V and 3 bases at J, with 8 bases between the two ends. This CDR3 is 14 amino acids long. Germline V lookup: CDR1 SEHNR, CDR2 FQNEAQ (reference sequence). For the CDR3, the DNA is TGTGCCAGCAGCTTGGGCAGCTCTAATGAAAAACTGTTTTTT. Protein: CASSLGSSNEKLFF.

This clonotype was detected only a few times. The rearrangement joins TRBV20-1 to TRBJ1-1; D gene unclear. In germline, CDR1 is DFQATT, CDR2 SNEGSKA (reference sequence). V was clipped by 3 bases and J by 4 bases, with 9 bases between them. CDR3 size: 12 residues. This CDR3 reads CSASSRATEAFF. DNA of the CDR3: TGCAGTGCTAGTAGTCGAGCCACTGAAGCTTTCTTT.

There are many counts of this clonotype. The V gene is TRBV20-1, the J gene TRBJ2-1; D is perhaps TRBD1 (6 bases). The germline V and J ends were trimmed by 0 bases and 2 bases, with 11 bases remaining between them. Germline lookup yields CDR1 DFQATT and CDR2 SNEGSKA (reference sequence). The CDR3 has 15 amino acids. CDR3 nucleotide sequence: TGCAGTGCTAGAGATTTAGGGGGTCCCTACAATGAGCAGTTCTTC. Its translation is CSARDLGGPYNEQFF.

This clonotype was seen many times. The chain combines TRBV4-2 with TRBJ2-1, with 9 nucleotides matching TRBD2. The CDR3 consists of 16 residues. Trimming took 0 bases from V and 4 from J; bases not matched to a gene: 4. Germline V gene data show CDR1 as LGHNA and CDR2 as YNFKEQ. CDR3: CASSQEPSGTYNEQFF. CDR3 bases: TGTGCCAGCAGCCAAGAGCCTAGCGGGACGTACAATGAGCAGTTCTTC.

In its sample, this clonotype was seen many times. The CDR3: CASSQAGTTNTIYF. The CDR3 bases are TGTGCCAGCAGCCAAGCAGGGACGACAAACACCATATATTTT. The J gene is TRBJ1-3, the V gene TRBV3-1; tentatively, D is TRBD1 (5 bases). The CDR3 spans 14 residues. V was cut by 1 base and J by 6 bases, with 10 bases left in between. CDR1 is LGHDT, CDR2 YNNKEL, per germline (reference sequence). Supplemented by reference TRBV3-1 and TRBJ1-3, the full variable domain reads DTAVSQTPKYLVTQMGNDKSIKCEQNLGHDTMYWYKQDSKKFLKIMFSYNNKELIINETVPNRFSPKSPDKAHLNLHINSLELGDSAVYFCASSQAGTTNTIYFGEGSWLTVV.

This clonotype was counted ten times or more. V is TRBV6-1 and J is TRBJ2-5, with TRBD2 matching 14 bases. This CDR3 spans 15 amino acids. Germline loops: CDR1 MNHNS, CDR2 SASEGT. With V trimmed by 4 bases and J by 4 bases, 2 bases remained unmatched. For the CDR3, the DNA is TGTGCCAGCAGTGGACTAGCGGGAGGGCCAGAGACCCAGTACTTC. Its protein is CASSGLAGGPETQYF.

This clonotype was picked up many times. The V and J genes are TRBV24-1 and TRBJ2-7; unclear D gene. The V and J ends lost 6 bases and 1 base respectively, with 6 bases between them. The length of the CDR3 is 12 residues. Germline V lookup: CDR1 KGHDR, CDR2 SFDVKD. The CDR3: CATSSGSYEQYF. The DNA of the CDR3 is TGTGCCACCAGTTCCGGGTCCTACGAGCAGTACTTC.

This clonotype turned up a few times. The chain's CDR3 is CASSRYPGQMNTEAFF. The DNA of the CDR3 is TGCGCCAGCAGCCGATATCCGGGACAAATGAACACTGAAGCTTTCTTT. V and J are TRBV4-3 and TRBJ1-1; D possibly corresponds to TRBD1 (6 bases). The CDR3 is 16 residues long. V lost 4 bases and J lost 0, with 15 bases in between. CDR1 LGHNA and CDR2 YSLEER come from the germline V gene.

This clonotype has at least ten counts. The chain carries TRBV5-5 and TRBJ2-2; weak D call: TRBD2 (5 bases). Between the trimmed V and J ends, which lost 0 bases and 3 bases, there was a span of 12 bases. CDR3 length: 16 amino acids. Germline V gene sequence: CDR1 SGHKS, CDR2 YYEKEE (reference sequence). As DNA, the CDR3 is TGTGCCAGCAGCTTGGCCGAGACTATGTACACCGGGGAGCTGTTTTTT. Translation gives CASSLAETMYTGELFF.